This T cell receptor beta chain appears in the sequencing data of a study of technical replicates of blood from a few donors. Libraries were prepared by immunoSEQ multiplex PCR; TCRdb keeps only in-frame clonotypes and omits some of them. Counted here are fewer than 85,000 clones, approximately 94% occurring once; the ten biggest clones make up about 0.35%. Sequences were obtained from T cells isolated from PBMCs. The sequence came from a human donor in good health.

CDR3 residues: CASSPSGNTIYF. The DNA for the CDR3 is TGTGCCAGCAGCCCTAGCGGAAACACCATATATTTT. The chain combines TRBV6-5 with TRBJ1-3; D remains ambiguous. V gave up 6 bases and J gave up 4 bases, with 7 bases separating them. From germline, CDR1 is MNHEY and CDR2 SVGAGI. The CDR3 runs 12 residues.